These T cell receptor beta chains were read from a single sample in a study of blood T cell repertoires in COVID-19. Method: immunoSEQ multiplex PCR; TCRdb's copy keeps in-frame clones and lacks some. This table has about 110,000 clones, 80% to 85% appearing once. Sequenced input: peripheral blood. The receptors stem from a man in his 70s with acute or convalescent COVID-19. Both conserved end residues are part of each CDR3. The order of the fields is CDR3 protein, V gene, D gene. D genes are given only for firm matches.

CDR3aa: CASSFQGGYGYTF
v_gene: TRBV12-3/TRBV12-4
d_gene: .

CDR3aa: CAISDGDRGVDGYTF
v_gene: TRBV10-3
d_gene: TRBD1

CDR3aa: CASTKTGFNDGYTF
v_gene: TRBV9
d_gene: TRBD1

CDR3aa: CASSPRLDSYEQYF
v_gene: TRBV9
d_gene: .

CDR3aa: CASSLSPKQGRTEAFF
v_gene: TRBV7-3
d_gene: TRBD1

CDR3aa: CASSPDRGGNEQYF
v_gene: TRBV18
d_gene: TRBD1

CDR3aa: CASSLLRPRTSTDTQYF
v_gene: TRBV27
d_gene: .

CDR3aa: CASSDRVNTEAFF
v_gene: TRBV27
d_gene: TRBD1

CDR3aa: CASNRGNVHEQYF
v_gene: TRBV28
d_gene: .

CDR3aa: CAWSVQGRTEAFF
v_gene: TRBV30
d_gene: .

CDR3aa: CASRPGQSYEQYF
v_gene: TRBV28
d_gene: TRBD1

CDR3aa: CSVPHQGAVYGYTF
v_gene: TRBV29-1
d_gene: TRBD1

CDR3aa: CASMERVYSNQPQHF
v_gene: TRBV10-1
d_gene: .

CDR3aa: CASTGAEETQYF
v_gene: TRBV2
d_gene: .

CDR3aa: CASSLGGSTYEQYF
v_gene: TRBV5-6
d_gene: .

CDR3aa: CASSVAGTLNEKLFF
v_gene: TRBV9
d_gene: .

CDR3aa: CASSVQGNSPLHF
v_gene: TRBV9
d_gene: .

CDR3aa: CASSSIGGQGWNQPQHF
v_gene: TRBV7-8
d_gene: TRBD1

CDR3aa: CASEGSDTGELFF
v_gene: TRBV2
d_gene: .

CDR3aa: CASRGGRDSGANVLTF
v_gene: TRBV19
d_gene: .

CDR3aa: CASSPGTSVQKQFF
v_gene: TRBV6-5
d_gene: .

CDR3aa: CASSQQTGNTEAFF
v_gene: TRBV3-1/TRBV3-2
d_gene: .

CDR3aa: CASSLPGQGIGYEQYF
v_gene: TRBV5-6
d_gene: TRBD1

CDR3aa: CASRGTGLSSGNTIYF
v_gene: TRBV21-1
d_gene: .

CDR3aa: CARPGRGGNTIYF
v_gene: TRBV21-1
d_gene: .

CDR3aa: CASSPNEGAGNTIYF
v_gene: TRBV28
d_gene: .

CDR3aa: CASSLGTSAKTYEQYF
v_gene: TRBV3-1/TRBV3-2
d_gene: TRBD2

CDR3aa: CASSLRGEAFF
v_gene: TRBV3-1/TRBV3-2
d_gene: .

CDR3aa: CASSRGDSWGLYGYTF
v_gene: TRBV3-1/TRBV3-2
d_gene: TRBD1

CDR3aa: CASSTGGYIQYF
v_gene: TRBV19
d_gene: .

CDR3aa: CASSIGPGQTYGYTF
v_gene: TRBV19
d_gene: .

CDR3aa: CAWSVLAEETQYF
v_gene: TRBV30
d_gene: TRBD2

CDR3aa: CASSQGAGTVVETQYF
v_gene: TRBV4-1
d_gene: TRBD1

CDR3aa: CASRTDRFNEQFF
v_gene: TRBV19
d_gene: .

CDR3aa: CASSEGPGVRYGYTF
v_gene: TRBV6-1
d_gene: .

CDR3aa: CASSPQTSGTYNEQFF
v_gene: TRBV18
d_gene: .

CDR3aa: CASSPGGSSPLHF
v_gene: TRBV5-1
d_gene: .

CDR3aa: CASSSQGLNTEAFF
v_gene: TRBV28
d_gene: .

CDR3aa: CASSDYNTEAFF
v_gene: TRBV6-1
d_gene: .

CDR3aa: CASNQGGNQPQHF
v_gene: TRBV6-5
d_gene: TRBD1

CDR3aa: CASSPQGGSEAFF
v_gene: TRBV18
d_gene: TRBD1

CDR3aa: CASRDSWYEQYF
v_gene: TRBV6-5
d_gene: .

CDR3aa: CASSQERFGTRFVGEQFF
v_gene: TRBV14
d_gene: TRBD2

CDR3aa: CASRPRAGSNYGYTF
v_gene: TRBV5-1
d_gene: .

CDR3aa: CASSPQGYEQYF
v_gene: TRBV11-2
d_gene: .